What follows are 19 T cell receptor beta chains derived from one specimen sequenced in a study of T cell responses to AZD1222 COVID-19 vaccine. Produced via immunoSEQ multiplex PCR; TCRdb's table is partial and in-frame only. The sample carries about 120,000 clones, 85% to 90% recorded once. This material consisted of peripheral blood, taken on day 0 of AZD1222 vaccination. These receptor sequences come from an adult in good health.

The chain recombines TRBV7-2 with TRBJ2-1; 11 nucleotides align to TRBD2. The CDR3 sequence is 16 residues long. With V trimmed by 6 bases and J by 5 bases, 9 bases remained unmatched. The V gene's germline CDR1 is SGHTA and CDR2 FQGNSA. Written as DNA, the CDR3 is TGTGCCAGCAGACCCCACCCACTAGCGGGGGACAATGAGCAGTTCTTC. It translates to CASRPHPLAGDNEQFF.

CDR3 nucleotide sequence: TGTGCCAGCAGTCCAGGGTTCTCCTATGGCTACACCTTC. Translating it yields CASSPGFSYGYTF. This chain joins TRBV6-6 and TRBJ1-2; perhaps TRBD1 as D (5 bases). V lost 5 bases to trimming and J lost 4 bases, with 11 bases between them. Germline V CDR1 and CDR2: MNHNY, SVGAGI (reference sequence). The CDR3 runs 13 residues.

V is TRBV3-1 (or the pseudogene TRBV3-2) and J is TRBJ2-1; 8 bases line up with TRBD2. The CDR3 length is 16 residues. V gave up 2 bases and J gave up 1 base; unmatched junction bases: 4. Germline V gives CDR1 LGHDT, CDR2 YNNKEL (reference sequence). CDR3 region: CASSQWREASYNEQFF. In DNA, the CDR3 is TGTGCCAGCAGCCAATGGCGGGAGGCTTCCTACAATGAGCAGTTCTTC.

The chain uses TRBV11-2 and TRBJ2-5; TRBD2 is a possible D gene (5 bases). Per the germline V gene, CDR1 is SGHAT and CDR2 is FQNNGV. Trimming took off 3 bases at V and 5 bases at J, with 16 bases between the two ends. The CDR3 length is 15 residues. The CDR3 loop reads CASSFSGTGMETQYF. As DNA, the CDR3 is TGTGCCAGCAGCTTCTCGGGTACGGGAATGGAGACCCAGTACTTC.

The chain links TRBV2 to TRBJ2-7; 10 bases agree with TRBD1. Germline-derived CDR1 and CDR2 are SNHLY and FYNNEI. The V and J ends lost 6 bases and 8 bases, in that order; junction bases with no gene match: 7. The CDR3 totals 13 residues. The CDR3 here is CASRNGQGGQQYF. The CDR3 bases are TGTGCCAGCAGGAACGGACAGGGGGGGCAGCAGTACTTC.

The gene calls are TRBV15 and TRBJ2-3; 7 bases fit TRBD2. This CDR3 region has 14 residues. V lost 1 base to trimming and J lost 6 bases; unmatched junction nucleotides: 4. Germline CDR1 is LNHNV and CDR2 is YYDKDF (reference sequence). CDR3 bases: TGTGCCACCAGCAGAGCGGGGGAGGGGGATACGCAGTATTTT. Its translation: CATSRAGEGDTQYF. The full variable domain, in which reference TRBV15 and TRBJ2-3 provide the parts outside the CDR3, is DAMVIQNPRYQVTQFGKPVTLSCSQTLNHNVMYWYQQKSSQAPKLLFHYYDKDFNNEADTPDNFQSRRPNTSFCFLDIRSPGLGDTAMYLCATSRAGEGDTQYFGPGTRLTVL.

The chain employs TRBV6-5 and TRBJ1-3; no clear D gene. The germline V and J ends were trimmed by 0 bases and 4 bases, with 13 bases remaining between them. The CDR3 has 16 residues. Germline V lookup: CDR1 MNHEY, CDR2 SVGAGI. CDR3 in amino acids: CASSYSKAAKGNTIYF. CDR3 coding DNA: TGTGCCAGCAGTTACTCGAAGGCCGCGAAAGGAAACACCATATATTTT.

The chain couples TRBV5-1 to TRBJ1-4; D may be TRBD1 (6 bases). This CDR3 is 14 amino acids long. Germline loops: CDR1 SGHRS, CDR2 YFSETQ. Trimming took off 3 bases at V and 8 bases at J, with 14 bases between the two ends. Here the CDR3 reads CASSSWGAGEKLFF. DNA of the CDR3: TGCGCCAGCAGCTCCTGGGGGGCAGGAGAAAAACTGTTTTTT.

The V and J genes are TRBV29-1 and TRBJ2-7, with 7 bases fitting TRBD2. J gave up 0 bases and V 6 bases, and 14 bases lay outside the gene matches. The CDR3 spans 16 residues. CDR1 is SQVTM, CDR2 ANQGSEA, per germline. The CDR3 nucleotides are TGCAGCGTACTGCGGGGGACGGCTAGCGCCTCCTACGAGCAGTACTTC. This gives the protein CSVLRGTASASYEQYF.

The V gene is TRBV7-5, the J gene TRBJ1-2; TRBD1 was called by the table and not checked on the DNA. TRBV7-5 is a documented pseudogene. CDR3 length: 15 residues. The CDR3 region is CARNLDRGGSYGYTF. The CDR3 DNA reads TGTGCCAGAAACCTGGACAGGGGAGGAAGCTATGGCTACACCTTC.

V and J are TRBV6-6 and TRBJ2-7, with D possibly TRBD1 on 5 matching bases. Trimming cost V 5 bases and J 3 bases, with 8 bases left between them. The CDR3 runs to 12 residues. CDR1 and CDR2 from the germline V gene are MNHNY and SVGAGI (reference sequence). DNA of the CDR3: TGTGCCAGCAGTCCAAGGGGCTACGAGCAGTACTTC. It specifies CASSPRGYEQYF.

The chain combines TRBV28 with TRBJ2-2; 13 bases are shared with TRBD2. The CDR3 length is 15 residues. Germline V lookup: CDR1 MDHEN, CDR2 SYDVKM. V was pared by 7 bases and J by 7 bases, with 6 bases of the junction left unmatched. DNA for the CDR3: TGTGCCAGCATTACTAGCGGGAGGGCGAACGGGGAGCTGTTTTTT. The encoded protein is CASITSGRANGELFF.

The chain couples TRBV3-1 (or the pseudogene TRBV3-2) to TRBJ2-5, with 9 positions matching TRBD2. The trim removed 2 bases at V and 4 bases at J, leaving 8 bases unmatched. Germline V CDR1 and CDR2: LGHDT, YNNKEL (reference sequence). The CDR3 is made up of 16 amino acids. The CDR3 protein is CASSQTLAGSGETQYF. CDR3 coding DNA: TGTGCCAGCAGCCAAACGCTAGCGGGGTCAGGAGAGACCCAGTACTTC.

V usage is TRBV5-4 and J usage is TRBJ2-5, with 7 bases lining up with TRBD2. Trimming removed 6 bases from V and 7 bases from J; junction bases left unmatched: 9. The CDR3 sequence is 13 residues long. Per germline, CDR1 SGHNT and CDR2 YYREEE (reference sequence). CDR3: CASTLGGALTQYF. Written as DNA, the CDR3 is TGTGCCAGCACCCTGGGAGGGGCGCTGACCCAGTACTTC.

The V and J genes are TRBV5-5 and TRBJ1-5; no definite D call. There are 13 residues in the CDR3. V lost 0 bases and J lost 4, with 5 bases in between. The V gene's germline CDR1 is SGHKS and CDR2 YYEKEE (reference sequence). The CDR3 region has the DNA TGTGCCAGCAGCTTGGGAGAAAATCAGCCCCAGCATTTT. It encodes CASSLGENQPQHF. Based on the CDR3 plus reference TRBV5-5 and TRBJ1-5, the full variable domain is DAGVTQSPTHLIKTRGQQVTLRCSPISGHKSVSWYQQVLGQGPQFIFQYYEKEERGRGNFPDRFSARQFPNYSSELNVNALLLGDSALYLCASSLGENQPQHFGDGTRLSIL.

The chain is built from TRBV5-1 and TRBJ2-2; 11 nucleotides align to TRBD2. V trimming: 4 bases; J trimming: 2 bases; junction bases outside the gene matches: 4. CDR3 size: 16 residues. Germline loops: CDR1 SGHRS, CDR2 YFSETQ. The DNA of the CDR3 is TGCGCCAGCAGCCATGGACTAGCGGGTAACACCGGGGAGCTGTTTTTT. Protein: CASSHGLAGNTGELFF.

The chain employs TRBV30 and TRBJ2-1, with a tentative D call TRBD1 (7 bases). Germline V CDR1 and CDR2: GTSNPN, SVGIG (reference sequence). Deletions cut 8 bases from V and 8 bases from J, with 19 bases between. There are 13 residues in the CDR3. Here the CDR3 DNA reads TGTGCCGTTCACCGGGACAGCGGGCATGAGCAGTTCTTC. Translated, it gives CAVHRDSGHEQFF. Based on the CDR3 plus reference TRBV30 and TRBJ2-1, the full variable domain is SQTIHQWPATLVQPVGSPLSLECTVEGTSNPNLYWYRQAAGRGLQLLFYSVGIGQISSEVPQNLSASRPQDRQFILSSKKLLLSDSGFYLCAVHRDSGHEQFFGPGTRLTVL.

This clone was seen only a few times. V and J are TRBV4-1 and TRBJ2-3; 7 bases align to TRBD1. The CDR3 loop spans 15 amino acids. Per the germline V gene, CDR1 is MGHRA and CDR2 is YSYEKL. V lost 4 bases to trimming and J lost 2 bases; unmatched junction nucleotides: 6. The CDR3 is CASSRGQDTTDTQYF. The CDR3, as DNA: TGCGCCAGCAGCCGAGGACAGGATACCACAGATACGCAGTATTTT.

V is TRBV5-1 and J is TRBJ2-7; D may be TRBD2 (6 bases). Trimming cost V 1 base and J 3 bases, with 14 bases left between them. The CDR3 extends over 15 amino acids. Germline values: CDR1 SGHRS, CDR2 YFSETQ. CDR3 region: CASSLRAGTVYEQYF. The CDR3 DNA sequence: TGCGCCAGCAGCTTGCGTGCGGGGACTGTCTACGAGCAGTACTTC.